The 23 T cell receptor beta chains presented below share a single source sample, sequenced in a study of cytomegalovirus exposure and HLA in healthy donors. The assay was immunoSEQ multiplex PCR, and TCRdb's table has in-frame clones only and misses some. The data hold 100,000 to 150,000 clones, with 89% observed a single time. Source material: PBMCs. The receptors derive from a woman aged 18 to 35 in good health and CMV-seronegative.

The table lists this clone with a few counts. The rearrangement links TRBV2 to TRBJ1-2, with D possibly being TRBD1 (5 bases). V was pared by 4 bases and J by 3 bases, with 9 bases between. Germline lookup yields CDR1 SNHLY and CDR2 FYNNEI. CDR3 length: 13 amino acids. For the CDR3, the DNA is TGTGCCAGCAGTGTCTACAGGTACTATGGCTACACCTTC. Translating gives CASSVYRYYGYTF.

The V and J genes are TRBV5-5 and TRBJ1-6, with D hard to call. This CDR3 comprises 16 residues. V dropped 0 bases and J dropped 5 bases, with 12 bases sitting between them. Germline loops: CDR1 SGHKS, CDR2 YYEKEE (reference sequence). The CDR3 loop is CASSLVREVNNSPLHF. The CDR3 DNA reads as TGTGCCAGCAGCTTGGTGAGGGAAGTAAATAATTCACCCCTCCACTTT.

The chain uses TRBV7-9 and TRBJ1-2, with D uncertain. Germline CDR1 is SEHNR and CDR2 is FQNEAQ (reference sequence). This CDR3 spans 13 amino acids. V was clipped by 5 bases and J by 4 bases, with 11 bases between them. DNA for the CDR3: TGTGCCAGCAGCGTCGATGGAGGCTATGGCTACACCTTC. It encodes CASSVDGGYGYTF.

The chain employs TRBV11-2 and TRBJ1-2; D is unclear. The V and J ends lost 5 bases and 5 bases respectively, with 6 bases between them. Per germline, CDR1 SGHAT and CDR2 FQNNGV. This CDR3 is built from 11 residues. The CDR3 loop reads CASSPNYGYTF. CDR3 sequence (DNA): TGTGCCAGCAGCCCCAATTATGGCTACACCTTC. Full variable domain (outside the CDR3, taken from reference TRBV11-2 and TRBJ1-2): EAGVAQSPRYKIIEKRQSVAFWCNPISGHATLYWYQQILGQGPKLLIQFQNNGVVDDSQLPKDRFSAERLKGVDSTLKIQPAKLEDSAVYLCASSPNYGYTFGSGTRLTVV.

This clone was recorded once. The rearrangement joins TRBV6-6 to TRBJ1-4, with D possibly TRBD1 on 5 matching bases. V was clipped by 0 bases and J by 2 bases, with 7 bases between them. The CDR3 is made up of 15 amino acids. CDR1 and CDR2 (germline): MNHNY, SVGAGI (reference sequence). The CDR3 nucleotides are TGTGCCAGCAGTTACTCTGGGGGGACTAATGAAAAACTGTTTTTT. It codes for CASSYSGGTNEKLFF.

The rearrangement links TRBV25-1 to TRBJ2-7; 12 positions agree with TRBD1. Germline CDR1 MGHDK, CDR2 SYGVNS. The trim removed 4 bases at V and 4 bases at J, leaving 14 bases unmatched. The CDR3 length is 18 residues. The CDR3 loop reads CASSVTTRDRGRVYEQYF. CDR3 bases: TGTGCCAGCAGTGTAACCACCCGGGACAGGGGGCGAGTTTACGAGCAGTACTTC.

This sequence joins TRBV5-1 and TRBJ1-2; a possible D gene is TRBD1 (5 bases). CDR1 is SGHRS and CDR2 is YFSETQ in the germline V gene. V was pared by 1 base and J by 4 bases, with 11 bases between. CDR3 length: 14 amino acids. CDR3 region: CASSLQGGSYGYTF. CDR3 nucleotide sequence: TGCGCCAGCAGCTTGCAGGGTGGCTCCTATGGCTACACCTTC.

The chain couples TRBV5-1 to TRBJ1-2; 7 bases fit TRBD1. The germline gives CDR1 SGHRS, CDR2 YFSETQ. The CDR3 is 17 residues long. The V segment lost 0 bases and the J segment 8 bases; nucleotides outside the gene matches: 16. The CDR3 sequence: CASSLGPGVGQLDGYTF. CDR3 DNA: TGCGCCAGCAGCTTGGGCCCGGGGGTGGGACAGCTGGACGGCTACACCTTC.

The CDR3 DNA reads TGCGCCAGCAGCCAGGCAGGGGTGGCCACTGAAGCTTTCTTT. Translated: CASSQAGVATEAFF. The J gene is TRBJ1-1, the V gene TRBV4-1, with D possibly matching TRBD1 (6 bases). This CDR3 contains 14 residues. The germline CDR1 and CDR2 sequences are MGHRA and YSYEKL. V was clipped by 3 bases and J by 4 bases, with 12 bases between them.

This chain connects TRBV5-1 to TRBJ1-2; D is unresolved. The CDR3 loop spans 14 amino acids. Germline CDR1 SGHRS, CDR2 YFSETQ. The V end lost 0 bases, the J end lost 6 bases, and 12 bases lay between the germline ends. CDR3 protein: CASSLDQAVDGYTF. CDR3 in DNA: TGCGCCAGCAGCTTGGATCAGGCAGTCGATGGCTACACCTTC.

The CDR3 loop reads CASSPTPGSWEGYTF. DNA for the CDR3: TGTGCCAGCTCACCGACACCGGGTAGCTGGGAGGGCTACACCTTC. The genes are TRBV18 and TRBJ1-2; no firm D call. The CDR3 is made up of 15 amino acids. Trimming removed 3 bases from V and 8 bases from J, with 19 bases in between. Germline V gives CDR1 KGHSH, CDR2 LQKENI.

V is TRBV5-1 and J is TRBJ1-4; D is possibly TRBD1 (5 bases). V was cut by 3 bases and J by 0 bases, with 18 bases left in between. This CDR3 spans 18 amino acids. Germline V gene sequence: CDR1 SGHRS, CDR2 YFSETQ. CDR3 loop: CASSSSLTDLATNEKLFF. In nucleotides, the CDR3 is TGCGCCAGCAGCTCAAGCCTGACAGACTTGGCAACTAATGAAAAACTGTTTTTT.

The chain couples TRBV9 to TRBJ2-1; D perhaps matches TRBD1 (5 bases). The CDR3 runs to 13 residues. V was clipped by 0 bases and J by 8 bases, with 9 bases between them. Germline CDR1 SGDLS, CDR2 YYNGEE. CDR3 protein: CASSVGQGYEQFF. The DNA for the CDR3 is TGTGCCAGCAGCGTAGGGCAGGGCTATGAGCAGTTCTTC.

Concerning this clone itself: Other nucleotide sequences in the sample specify the same CDR3. The chain is built from TRBV5-1 and TRBJ2-6, with a tentative D call TRBD1 (5 bases). CDR3 length: 15 residues. Germline CDR1 reads SGHRS; CDR2 reads YFSETQ. V lost 5 bases to trimming and J lost 1 base, with 10 bases between them. CDR3 DNA: TGCGCCAGCAGGCAGGGTTCGTCTGGGGCCAACGTCCTGACTTTC. As protein: CASRQGSSGANVLTF.

This clone was seen just once. This sequence joins TRBV6-5 and TRBJ1-1; TRBD1 agrees at 10 bases. The length of the CDR3 is 16 residues. Germline V gene lookup returns CDR1 MNHEY and CDR2 SVGAGI. Losses at the gene ends were 2 bases for V and 6 bases for J; bases not matched to a gene: 9. This CDR3 reads CASSYPRDRGGSEAFF. The DNA of the CDR3 is TGTGCCAGCAGTTACCCCCGGGACAGGGGAGGGTCTGAAGCTTTCTTT.

This clone was picked up one time. The V gene is TRBV5-1, the J gene TRBJ1-1, with D perhaps TRBD1 (6 bases). This CDR3 comprises 15 residues. With 4 bases removed from V and 1 base from J, the gap between germline ends came to 14 bases. Germline lookup yields CDR1 SGHRS and CDR2 YFSETQ. DNA of the CDR3: TGCGCCAGCAGCCCCCAAGGACAGACGAACACTGAAGCTTTCTTT. Protein product: CASSPQGQTNTEAFF. Together with reference TRBV5-1 and TRBJ1-1, the CDR3 gives the full variable domain: KAGVTQTPRYLIKTRGQQVTLSCSPISGHRSVSWYQQTPGQGLQFLFEYFSETQRNKGNFPGRFSGRQFSNSRSEMNVSTLELGDSALYLCASSPQGQTNTEAFFGQGTRLTVV.

The rearrangement joins TRBV19 to TRBJ1-6; 11 bases line up with TRBD1. The CDR3 consists of 16 residues. The germline V gene has CDR1 LNHDA and CDR2 SQIVND (reference sequence). The junction had 8 bases not matched to a gene; V was cut back by 4 bases and J by 9 bases. This CDR3 reads CASSNPGQGGISPLHF. For the CDR3, the DNA is TGTGCCAGTAGTAACCCGGGACAGGGGGGAATTTCACCCCTCCACTTT.

The J gene is TRBJ2-7, the V gene TRBV5-4, with a weak D call TRBD2 (6 bases). This CDR3 contains 13 residues. Germline loops: CDR1 SGHNT, CDR2 YYREEE (reference sequence). Trimming took off 3 bases at V and 4 bases at J, with 11 bases between the two ends. Here the CDR3 reads CASSSPGLYEQYF. CDR3 sequence (DNA): TGTGCCAGCAGCTCGCCGGGACTTTACGAGCAGTACTTC. The complete variable domain, with remaining parts taken from reference TRBV5-4 and TRBJ2-7, reads ETGVTQSPTHLIKTRGQQVTLRCSSQSGHNTVSWYQQALGQGPQFIFQYYREEENGRGNFPPRFSGLQFPNYSSELNVNALELDDSALYLCASSSPGLYEQYFGPGTRLTVT.

This chain uses TRBV19 with TRBJ1-3, with D hard to call. Trimming shortened V by 3 bases and J by 4 bases, and 13 bases separated the two germline ends. CDR3 length equals 15 residues. Germline CDR1 is LNHDA and CDR2 is SQIVND (reference sequence). CDR3 sequence: CASSIGWVSGNTIYF. CDR3 bases: TGTGCCAGTAGTATCGGGTGGGTCAGCGGAAACACCATATATTTT.

The chain combines TRBV5-6 with TRBJ2-3; D may be TRBD1 (6 bases). The CDR3 spans 16 residues. V was pared by 4 bases and J by 0 bases, with 15 bases between. From germline, CDR1 is SGHDT and CDR2 YYEEEE. The CDR3 coding sequence is TGTGCCAGCAGCGGAGCTTACAGGGAAAGCACAGATACGCAGTATTTT. This translates into CASSGAYRESTDTQYF.

The V gene is TRBV19, the J gene TRBJ2-7, with 7 bases lining up with TRBD1. The CDR3 runs 15 residues. V dropped 4 bases and J dropped 0; count of bases not matched to a gene: 6. CDR1 and CDR2 (germline): LNHDA, SQIVND (reference sequence). The CDR3 bases are TGTGCCAGTAGTACAACAGGGGATGCCTCCTACGAGCAGTACTTC. Protein sequence: CASSTTGDASYEQYF. The full variable domain, its missing parts supplied by reference TRBV19 and TRBJ2-7, is DGGITQSPKYLFRKEGQNVTLSCEQNLNHDAMYWYRQDPGQGLRLIYYSQIVNDFQKGDIAEGYSVSREKKESFPLTVTSAQKNPTAFYLCASSTTGDASYEQYFGPGTRLTVT.

This clone was recorded once. The chain recombines TRBV2 with TRBJ2-3; 12 bases match TRBD2. V lost 6 bases, J lost 6 bases, and 7 bases stayed unmatched. Germline loops: CDR1 SNHLY, CDR2 FYNNEI. This CDR3 spans 15 amino acids. The CDR3 DNA reads as TGTGCCAGCAGGGCGACTAGCGGGGGAGGGGATACGCAGTATTTT. Protein product: CASRATSGGGDTQYF.

V usage is TRBV5-1 and J usage is TRBJ1-3; maybe TRBD1 (6 bases). The CDR3 runs to 16 residues. Germline assignment: CDR1 SGHRS and CDR2 YFSETQ. Trimming removed 2 bases from V and 2 bases from J, with 14 bases in between. The CDR3 region is CASSFDYRAPGNTIYF. The CDR3 nucleotides read TGCGCCAGCAGCTTCGACTACAGGGCCCCTGGAAACACCATATATTTT. Using reference TRBV5-1 and TRBJ1-3 for the parts outside the CDR3, the full variable domain is KAGVTQTPRYLIKTRGQQVTLSCSPISGHRSVSWYQQTPGQGLQFLFEYFSETQRNKGNFPGRFSGRQFSNSRSEMNVSTLELGDSALYLCASSFDYRAPGNTIYFGEGSWLTVV.